This T cell receptor (beta chain) derives from a study of T-cell reconstitution after alpha-beta-depleted transplantation in children. Study-wide points: It was surviving recipient T cells and thymic progenitors that gave some patients high TCRbeta diversity at day 60. Counts and diversity of T cells one year after transplant came mostly from newly produced T cells. Several hundred rapidly expanded clones from non-depleted graft cells reportedly supplied alpha-beta T cells about two months post-transplant.

This clonotype occurred many times. Antigen: not known. Unique molecular identifiers tagged the TCRbeta library. In TCRdb, the PCR reads were re-called with MiXCR into one record per CDR3 protein. This table has 480,000 or so distinct CDR3 sequences, over 9.5% appearing once. Germline CDR1 is SGHNT and CDR2 is YYREEE (reference sequence). V gave up 2 bases and J gave up 5 bases; unmatched junction bases: 6. The CDR3 covers 14 residues. The material sequenced was PBMCs, taken before TCRalphabeta/CD19-depleted stem cell transplant. This TCR was sampled from a child aged 2 to 10 with inherited bone marrow failure, due to receive a stem cell transplant. The chain has TRBV5-4 and TRBJ2-7, with TRBD1 matching 8 bases. The CDR3 DNA reads as TGTGCCAGCAGCTTCTCGACAGGGGCCCACGAGCAGTACTTC. It yields the protein CASSFSTGAHEQYF.